This T cell receptor beta chain was sequenced during a study of human T cells and chemical hapten exposure. The overall study: Small volume differences among pooled libraries mainly caused per-sample TCR yield variation.

This clonotype came up many times. CDR1 SGHVS and CDR2 FQNEAQ come from the germline V gene. This CDR3 has 16 amino acids. The V gene end was trimmed by 2 bases and the J gene end by 1 base; junction bases not matched to a gene: 6. MiXCR was run by TCRdb on the RACE reads, yielding one entry per CDR3 protein. The sample has more than 60,000 distinct CDR3 sequences, 8.6% seen once. The time point here: healthy volunteer bleed at 6 weeks. Unseparated into fractions, whole blood served as the source from which total RNA was extracted. The sequenced sample consisted of whole blood. This sequence originates from a male donor in good health. Some clones in this sample may be carry-over from other donors' samples. The chain recombines TRBV7-8 with TRBJ1-2; TRBD1 matches 8 bases. CDR3 loop: CASSLKTGVDNYGYTF. The CDR3 coding sequence is TGTGCCAGCAGCTTAAAGACAGGGGTGGATAACTATGGCTACACCTTC.